This is a list of T cell receptor beta chains from one sample in a study of T cells in Graves' hyperthyroidism and ophthalmopathy. Each CDR3 protein is one row after TCRdb ran MiXCR on the multiplex PCR reads. This table holds approximately 600,000 distinct CDR3 sequences, around 15% found once. Sequencing was carried out using blood. Every receptor here comes from a woman aged 35 to 49 with Graves' ophthalmopathy. Both conserved end residues are part of each CDR3. A D gene is named only where the DNA matches it firmly. Size is omitted from some rows. Given values are once, few, many or a class for expanded clones.

clone_size: many
v_call: TRBV19
d_call: -
j_call: TRBJ1-4
cdr3_aa: CASSSGRGAHEKLFF
cdr3_nt: TGTGCCAGCTCGTCCGGGAGAGGGGCGCATGAAAAACTGTTTTTT

clone_size: many
v_call: TRBV20-1
d_call: TRBD1
j_call: TRBJ1-3
cdr3_aa: CSAQQGAGGNTIYF
cdr3_nt: TGCAGTGCTCAACAGGGGGCTGGCGGAAACACCATATATTTT

clone_size: many
v_call: TRBV5-1
d_call: TRBD2
j_call: TRBJ2-7
cdr3_aa: CASRWTSGQYEQYF
cdr3_nt: TGCGCCAGCCGGTGGACTAGCGGCCAATACGAGCAGTACTTC

clone_size: few
v_call: TRBV9
d_call: TRBD1
j_call: TRBJ1-6
cdr3_aa: CASSVSGQAHSPLHF
cdr3_nt: TGTGCCAGCAGCGTAAGCGGACAGGCTCATTCACCCCTCCACTTT

clone_size: few
v_call: TRBV6-1
d_call: -
j_call: TRBJ1-5
cdr3_aa: CASRVEYSNQPQHF
cdr3_nt: TGTGCCAGCAGAGTAGAGTATAGCAATCAGCCCCAGCATTTT

clone_size: -
v_call: TRBV19
d_call: TRBD1
j_call: TRBJ2-2
cdr3_aa: CASSIADRAGTGELFF
cdr3_nt: TGTGCCAGTAGTATAGCGGACAGGGCGGGGACCGGGGAGCTGTTTTTT

clone_size: few
v_call: TRBV20-1
d_call: -
j_call: TRBJ1-3
cdr3_aa: CSAFGAPGNTIYF
cdr3_nt: TGCAGTGCTTTCGGGGCGCCTGGAAACACCATATATTTT

clone_size: many
v_call: TRBV7-7
d_call: -
j_call: TRBJ2-5
cdr3_aa: CASSSGLAKETQYF
cdr3_nt: TGTGCTAGCAGCTCTGGACTGGCAAAAGAGACCCAGTACTTC

clone_size: many
v_call: TRBV3-1
d_call: TRBD2
j_call: TRBJ2-7
cdr3_aa: CASSQQLAGEQYF
cdr3_nt: TGTGCCAGCAGCCAACAACTAGCGGGCGAGCAGTACTTC

clone_size: -
v_call: TRBV6-2/TRBV6-3
d_call: TRBD2
j_call: TRBJ2-5
cdr3_aa: CASSFPSGVNQETQYF
cdr3_nt: TGTGCCAGCAGTTTCCCTAGCGGGGTGAACCAAGAGACCCAGTACTTC

clone_size: many
v_call: TRBV6-5
d_call: TRBD1
j_call: TRBJ2-2
cdr3_aa: CASSYSGTAAAGELFF
cdr3_nt: TGTGCCAGCAGTTACTCGGGGACAGCGGCGGCCGGGGAGCTGTTTTTT

clone_size: many
v_call: TRBV29-1
d_call: TRBD1
j_call: TRBJ1-2
cdr3_aa: CSVASGVQGAGYTF
cdr3_nt: TGCAGCGTTGCGAGTGGGGTACAGGGGGCTGGCTACACCTTC

clone_size: many
v_call: TRBV11-1
d_call: TRBD1
j_call: TRBJ1-1
cdr3_aa: CASSSPRGTVGTEAFF
cdr3_nt: TGTGCCAGCAGCTCCCCCCGAGGGACAGTTGGCACTGAAGCTTTCTTT

clone_size: -
v_call: TRBV4-1
d_call: -
j_call: TRBJ2-7
cdr3_aa: CASSQDTRPSYEQYF
cdr3_nt: TGCGCCAGCAGCCAAGATACGAGACCAAGCTACGAGCAGTACTTC

clone_size: once
v_call: TRBV7-6
d_call: -
j_call: TRBJ1-2
cdr3_aa: CASSPWGGGGYGYTF
cdr3_nt: TGTGCCAGCAGCCCCTGGGGTGGGGGAGGCTATGGCTACACCTTC

clone_size: many
v_call: TRBV27
d_call: -
j_call: TRBJ2-2
cdr3_aa: CASSFMKGRLFF
cdr3_nt: TGTGCCAGCAGTTTTATGAAGGGGCGGCTGTTTTTT

clone_size: few
v_call: TRBV6-1
d_call: -
j_call: TRBJ2-7
cdr3_aa: CASRQGQITYEQYF
cdr3_nt: TGTGCCAGCAGGCAAGGGCAAATAACCTACGAGCAGTACTTC

clone_size: many
v_call: TRBV18
d_call: TRBD1
j_call: TRBJ2-4
cdr3_aa: CASSPMTGTGTKGIQYF
cdr3_nt: TGTGCCAGCTCACCGATGACCGGGACAGGGACAAAGGGCATTCAGTACTTC

clone_size: many
v_call: TRBV28
d_call: TRBD1
j_call: TRBJ1-2
cdr3_aa: CASSWTGSDHGYTF
cdr3_nt: TGTGCCAGCTCTTGGACAGGGTCAGACCATGGCTACACCTTC

clone_size: -
v_call: TRBV7-9
d_call: TRBD1
j_call: TRBJ2-4
cdr3_aa: CASSLQGGADIQYF
cdr3_nt: TGTGCCAGCAGCTTACAAGGGGGCGCGGACATTCAGTACTTC

clone_size: many
v_call: TRBV15
d_call: -
j_call: TRBJ2-7
cdr3_aa: CATSRDDDGYEQYF
cdr3_nt: TGTGCCACCAGCAGAGACGACGACGGATACGAGCAGTACTTC

clone_size: -
v_call: TRBV20-1
d_call: -
j_call: TRBJ1-6
cdr3_aa: CSAPDPPPLHF
cdr3_nt: TGCAGTGCTCCCGACCCCCCACCCCTCCACTTT

clone_size: many
v_call: TRBV19
d_call: TRBD2
j_call: TRBJ2-7
cdr3_aa: CASSIKREYEQYF
cdr3_nt: TGTGCCAGTAGTATTAAGCGGGAGTATGAGCAGTACTTC

clone_size: many
v_call: TRBV28
d_call: TRBD2
j_call: TRBJ2-5
cdr3_aa: CASSRTGTSGRETQYF
cdr3_nt: TGTGCCAGCAGTCGTACCGGGACTAGCGGGAGAGAGACCCAGTACTTC

clone_size: many
v_call: TRBV25-1
d_call: TRBD2
j_call: TRBJ2-5
cdr3_aa: CASSELGGGRASDETQYF
cdr3_nt: TGTGCCAGCAGTGAACTTGGGGGCGGGAGGGCTTCAGATGAGACCCAGTACTTC

clone_size: -
v_call: TRBV12-3/TRBV12-4
d_call: -
j_call: TRBJ2-5
cdr3_aa: CASARRGLRETQYF
cdr3_nt: TGTGCCAGCGCCCGCAGGGGTCTGCGAGAGACCCAGTACTTC

clone_size: many
v_call: TRBV28
d_call: -
j_call: TRBJ2-7
cdr3_aa: CASSRAGQILYEQYF
cdr3_nt: TGTGCCAGCAGCCGTGCCGGACAGATCCTCTACGAGCAGTACTTC

clone_size: many
v_call: TRBV30
d_call: -
j_call: TRBJ2-2
cdr3_aa: CAWSRGKGATGELFF
cdr3_nt: TGTGCCTGGAGTCGGGGGAAGGGAGCCACCGGGGAGCTGTTTTTT